These T cell receptor beta chains were read from a single sample in a study of Ad26.COV2.S vaccination and SARS-CoV-2 variants. Repertoires were generated with immunoSEQ multiplex PCR, while TCRdb's copy carries only in-frame clones and drops some. The profile shows about 350,000 clones, around 84% of them singletons. The sample in question was peripheral blood, obtained in a trial of Ad26.COV2.S vaccine versus placebo. These receptors originate from a person between 18 and 65 years old who received the Ad26.COV2.S COVID-19 vaccine or a placebo. CDR3s include the opening cysteine and the closing phenylalanine or tryptophan. The D gene is left open where the match is weak. The size field is filled for only some rows; it gives once, few, many or a size class.

cdr3_nt	cdr3_aa	d_call	clone_size	j_call	v_call
TGTGCCAGCAGCAGGACTTACCCCGATAATTCACCCCTCCACTTT	CASSRTYPDNSPLHF	NA	NA	TRBJ1-6	TRBV5-4
TGTGCCAGCTCACCACCGGCGGATACGCAGTATTTT	CASSPPADTQYF	NA	NA	TRBJ2-3	TRBV18
TGTGCCAGCTCACCCCCACTTCTGCGGGGCCCTGAAGCTTTCTTT	CASSPPLLRGPEAFF	NA	NA	TRBJ1-1	TRBV18
TGTGCCAGCAGCCAAGATTCCGGGACAGGGGGTTATGGCTACACCTTC	CASSQDSGTGGYGYTF	TRBD1	NA	TRBJ1-2	TRBV14
TGTGCCAGCTATCCTTACGGGGGCGCGGAGAACACTGAAGCTTTCTTT	CASYPYGGAENTEAFF	NA	NA	TRBJ1-1	TRBV19
TGCGCCAGCAGCCAAAGCGGTGGTGAAAAACTGTTTTTT	CASSQSGGEKLFF	NA	once	TRBJ1-4	TRBV4-1
TGTGCTAGTGGTTTGACGAGGGGGAACAATGAGCAGTTCTTC	CASGLTRGNNEQFF	NA	NA	TRBJ2-1	TRBV12-5
TGTGCCAGCAGTGGACAGGGGATGGGTTCACCCCTCCACTTT	CASSGQGMGSPLHF	TRBD1	NA	TRBJ1-6	TRBV2
TGCGCCAGCAGCCTCGGCCGGTCTAGCGGGAGGTCCACGGATGAGCAGTTCTTC	CASSLGRSSGRSTDEQFF	TRBD2	NA	TRBJ2-1	TRBV5-1
TGTGCCAGCTTACAGGGACTAGCGGGCTCCTACGAGCAGTACTTC	CASLQGLAGSYEQYF	TRBD2	NA	TRBJ2-7	TRBV18
TGTGCCAGCAGCATAAGCGGGGGGGCAAGGAGAAGCACAGATACGCAGTATTTT	CASSISGGARRSTDTQYF	TRBD2	NA	TRBJ2-3	TRBV9
TGTGCCATCGGGACAGGGGCCTACAATGAGCAGTTCTTC	CAIGTGAYNEQFF	TRBD1	NA	TRBJ2-1	TRBV24-1
TGTGCCAGCAGCCAAGGAGGGCAGGGTGTGCAGTACTTC	CASSQGGQGVQYF	NA	NA	TRBJ2-7	TRBV3-1/TRBV3-2
TGTGCCAGCATGCCCTTTGGTCGGCCCGAAGAGACCCAGTACTTC	CASMPFGRPEETQYF	NA	NA	TRBJ2-5	TRBV27
TGTGCCAGCAGCGTAGCCCCGAACGCTGAAGCTTTCTTT	CASSVAPNAEAFF	NA	NA	TRBJ1-1	TRBV9
TGTGCCAGCAGTTACCGAGCGGGAGGGGGCAATGAGCAGTTCTTC	CASSYRAGGGNEQFF	TRBD2	NA	TRBJ2-1	TRBV6-2/TRBV6-3
TGTGCCAGCTCACCCCCGGGACACCAGAACACTGAAGCTTTCTTT	CASSPPGHQNTEAFF	NA	once	TRBJ1-1	TRBV18